A few counts support the clone carrying this T cell receptor beta chain. This sample is drawn from a study of blood T cell repertoires in COVID-19. Authors' data handling: From reference gene primer amplification, estimates of nucleated cell counts were derived. This table comes from immunoSEQ multiplex PCR, and its TCRdb copy is limited to in-frame clones, with some not included. V and J calls and clone size are as listed in that table; D and trimming were resolved from the DNA. The data hold some 150,000 clones, with roughly 83% observed a single time. The sample consisted of PBMCs or T cells enriched from blood (not recorded which). The source is a woman aged 45 to 65 who had recovered from COVID-19.

CDR3 sequence: CASSPSPRSTDTQYF. For the CDR3, the DNA is TGTGCCAGCAGCCCCTCCCCCCGGAGCACAGATACGCAGTATTTT. This sequence joins TRBV5-6 and TRBJ2-3; no clear D. This CDR3 contains 15 residues. Trimming took 4 bases from V and 0 from J, leaving 12 bases between them. From germline, CDR1 is SGHDT and CDR2 YYEEEE.